Below, 2 T cell receptor beta chains from the same sample are listed, as sequenced in a study of blood T cell repertoires in COVID-19. Data came from immunoSEQ multiplex PCR; TCRdb stores just in-frame clones and leaves some out. In the table there are roughly 100,000 clones, 75% to 90% of which are singletons. The sample comprised peripheral blood. Source of these receptors: a man of 80 years or more with acute or convalescent COVID-19.

The chain joins TRBV19 to TRBJ2-1, with D possibly being TRBD2 (6 bases). The CDR3 has 13 residues. Germline V gives CDR1 LNHDA, CDR2 SQIVND (reference sequence). V gave up 9 bases and J gave up 0 bases, with 9 bases separating them. The CDR3 loop is CASRAGSYNEQFF. CDR3 DNA: TGTGCCAGCCGAGCGGGCTCCTACAATGAGCAGTTCTTC.

The genes are TRBV5-8 and TRBJ1-2; 9 nucleotides agree with TRBD1. V trimming: 3 bases; J trimming: 1 base; junction bases outside the gene matches: 4. There are 15 residues in the CDR3. The germline V gene has CDR1 SGHTS and CDR2 YDEGEE. CDR3 sequence: CASSSDRGINYGYTF. Written as DNA, the CDR3 is TGTGCCAGCAGCTCGGACAGGGGAATTAACTATGGCTACACCTTC. The entire variable domain, with the rest obtained from reference TRBV5-8 and TRBJ1-2, is as follows: EAGVTQSPTHLIKTRGQQATLRCSPISGHTSVYWYQQALGLGLQFLLWYDEGEERNRGNFPPRFSGRQFPNYSSELNVNALELEDSALYLCASSSDRGINYGYTFGSGTRLTVV.